The present TCR beta chain was sequenced within a study of PD-1 blockade in classical Hodgkin lymphoma. Study findings and constraints: Unlike CD8+ TCR diversity, which did not rise significantly by C4D1, CD4+ TCR diversity did. The study found complete responders had baseline diversity similar to newly diagnosed patients. Possibly reflecting disease activity or prior therapy, repertoire differences have causes that remain undefined. Newly diagnosed patients had baseline TCR diversity that was reportedly lower than that of healthy donors.

The assay was immunoSEQ multiplex PCR, and TCRdb's table has in-frame clones only and misses some. The sample includes about 97,000 clones, 65% to 85% of them seen just once. Every patient was affected by relapse after autologous stem cell transplantation, while exposure to brentuximab vedotin was not uniform. A note on this clone: Its antigen is undetermined.

CDR1 SSHAT and CDR2 FNYEAQ come from the germline V gene (reference sequence). This CDR3 region has 17 residues. The V end lost 5 bases, the J end lost 1 base, and 20 bases lay between the germline ends. The sequence came from a human donor with classical Hodgkin lymphoma. The material was peripheral blood mononuclear cells (PBMCs), obtained at baseline. The chain links TRBV7-7 to TRBJ2-5, with TRBD1 as a possible D gene (6 bases). The CDR3 loop reads CASSESSGAGPQETQYF. In DNA, the CDR3 is TGTGCCAGCAGCGAAAGCTCAGGGGCGGGCCCCCAAGAGACCCAGTACTTC.